This T cell receptor (beta chain) was sequenced during a study of shared clonotypes between healthy human individuals. Study as a whole: Plates per donor: three CD4 naive, three CD4 memory, two CD8 naive, one CD8 memory. Study-level findings and limits: Limited genetic and exposure-history diversity came from having few donors. In this cohort, only blood was sampled, and tissue repertoires likely differ.

The V gene lost 1 base and the J gene lost 1 base, with 15 bases spanning the gap. The CDR3 consists of 17 residues. The V gene's germline CDR1 is SGHAT and CDR2 FQNNGV. A word on this clone: Its antigen is undetermined.

In the source study's methods: As immunoSEQ supplied junction-only sequences (without quality scores), filtering differed. Profiling relied on immunoSEQ multiplex PCR, and the TCRdb table lists in-frame clones only, not all of them. V, J and clone size reflect that table, while D and trimming were determined from the DNA. This sample carries about 510,000 clones, about 96% of them seen once, and the ten largest clones take roughly 0.06%. The source is a woman in her 30s in good health. This sequence joins TRBV11-2 and TRBJ2-3; possibly TRBD1 for D (5 bases). Sequences were obtained from naive CD4+ T cells sorted from blood. Subset specified: CD45RA+ positively selected. The CDR3 bases are TGTGCCAGCAGCTTAGCCGAGACGCAGGGCGGCACAGATACGCAGTATTTT. Translating gives CASSLAETQGGTDTQYF.